This is a list of T cell receptor beta chains from one sample in a study of shared clonotypes between healthy human individuals. Sequencing was performed with immunoSEQ multiplex PCR; in TCRdb, only in-frame clones are kept and a portion is missing. The sample has 2,100,000 or so clones, more than 90% seen once. Sequenced: naive CD4+ T cells sorted from blood. The receptors here all came from a man younger than 35 in good health. Both conserved end residues are part of each CDR3. The order of the fields is J gene, V gene, clone size, CDR3 protein. A clone size is listed for some rows: how often the clone was seen (once, few, many), or a class if it is expanded.

TRBJ2-5 | TRBV7-9 | . | CASSLSWSGREETQYF
TRBJ1-4 | TRBV5-6 | . | CASSLGSKNEKLFF
TRBJ1-5 | TRBV9 | . | CASSGTGGSNQPQHF
TRBJ2-7 | TRBV9 | . | CASSVAQGSREQYF
TRBJ2-3 | TRBV30 | . | CAWSGGAGADTQYF
TRBJ2-7 | TRBV28 | . | CASSLPRTSYEQYF
TRBJ2-2 | TRBV12-2 | . | CASRPGSGARNTGELFF
TRBJ1-3 | TRBV30 | . | CAWSVAGVGDTIYF
TRBJ1-3 | TRBV28 | . | CASSSQGRSGGNTIYF
TRBJ2-2 | TRBV28 | . | CASSFIGTSTGELFF
TRBJ1-3 | TRBV7-9 | once | CASSQTRGTLGNTIYF
TRBJ1-2 | TRBV21-1 | few | CASSKGAGINGYTF
TRBJ2-1 | TRBV7-9 | . | CASSLGDTSSYNEQFF
TRBJ1-1 | TRBV5-1 | . | CASSWGDRRNTEAFF
TRBJ2-2 | TRBV7-8 | once | CASSKATGELFF
TRBJ2-7 | TRBV30 | . | CAWSVRDRVSYEQYF
TRBJ2-5 | TRBV28 | . | CASRGAERETQYF
TRBJ2-5 | TRBV2 | . | CASSATSGMGRETQYF
TRBJ2-1 | TRBV1 | . | CTSKGDADHNEQFF
TRBJ2-7 | TRBV10-3 | . | CATEGQDSYEQYF
TRBJ1-2 | TRBV5-6 | . | CASSSDRGQYGYTF
TRBJ2-3 | TRBV21-1 | . | CASSPWWYSTDTQYF
TRBJ2-3 | TRBV9 | . | CASTRLAGGSGDTQYF
TRBJ2-4 | TRBV30 | . | CAWSVSRMNIQYF
TRBJ2-3 | TRBV27 | . | CASSLSTPPDTQYF
TRBJ1-1 | TRBV27 | . | CASSGSGRTEAFF
TRBJ2-2 | TRBV5-1 | . | CASSFSGKEVSRELFF
TRBJ2-3 | TRBV14 | once | CASSLREGKADTQYF
TRBJ2-7 | TRBV7-2 | . | CASSLDGTDYDQYF
TRBJ2-2 | TRBV5-1 | . | CASSLDSINTGELFF